The 9 T cell receptor beta chains below all came from one sample that was sequenced in a study of post-analysis software for immune sequencing data. Antigens of these TCRs are unknown. Prepared TCR beta cDNA libraries contained unique molecular identifiers. A single record per CDR3 protein comes from TCRdb applying MiXCR to the PCR reads. Altogether fewer than 550,000 distinct CDR3 sequences are present, around 34% being singletons, with the ten largest covering 6%. Findings of the study overall: In patients, TRBV5-6, TRBV5-1 and TRBV20-1 belonged to four or five TRBV segments found more frequently than in controls.

The sequenced sample consisted of blood. These receptor sequences come from a girl aged 2-17 years with multiple sclerosis.

The V and J genes are TRBV6-6 and TRBJ2-3, with 8 bases fitting TRBD2. The germline gives CDR1 MNHNY, CDR2 SVGAGI (reference sequence). Trimming cost V 2 bases and J 3 bases; bases outside gene matches: 4. The CDR3 is made up of 15 amino acids. CDR3 sequence: CASSYPGGPTDTQYF. The CDR3 nucleotides are TGTGCCAGCAGTTACCCGGGGGGGCCAACAGATACGCAGTATTTT.

The CDR3 loop is CASSSRPYNGYTF. Written as DNA, the CDR3 is TGTGCCAGCAGTTCCAGGCCATACAATGGCTACACCTTC. The rearrangement joins TRBV6-5 to TRBJ1-2; D is undetermined. Trimming took 4 bases from V and 6 from J, leaving 12 bases between them. Germline CDR1 reads MNHEY; CDR2 reads SVGAGI. The CDR3 covers 13 residues.

This clonotype appeared a few times. The chain links TRBV6-1 to TRBJ2-1, with 9 bases fitting TRBD2. Trimming removed 8 bases from V and 9 bases from J; junction bases left unmatched: 5. Germline lookup yields CDR1 MNHNS and CDR2 SASEGT. The CDR3 covers 12 residues. The CDR3 bases are TGTGCCAGCCTCGGAGCGGGGGGTGAGCAGTTCTTC. Translated, it gives CASLGAGGEQFF.

CDR3 protein: CSARGQHREWADTQYF. Written as DNA, the CDR3 is TGCAGTGCTAGAGGGCAGCACCGGGAATGGGCAGATACGCAGTATTTT. The chain combines TRBV20-1 with TRBJ2-3; D perhaps matches TRBD2 (5 bases). The CDR3 has 16 amino acids. The germline CDR1 and CDR2 sequences are DFQATT and SNEGSKA (reference sequence). V lost 1 base to trimming and J lost 4 bases, with 18 bases between them.

In this sample, this clonotype turned up a few times. The gene calls are TRBV25-1 and TRBJ1-6, with no clear D. Per the germline V gene, CDR1 is MGHDK and CDR2 is SYGVNS. This CDR3 is 13 amino acids long. Trimming stripped 1 base from V and 7 bases from J, with 5 bases between. The chain's CDR3 is CASSELGNSPLHF. Written as DNA, the CDR3 is TGTGCCAGCAGTGAATTGGGGAATTCACCCCTCCACTTT.

J is TRBJ1-1 and V is TRBV7-9; D uncertain. Between the trimmed V and J ends, which lost 2 bases and 6 bases, there was a span of 13 bases. The V gene's germline CDR1 is SEHNR and CDR2 FQNEAQ (reference sequence). The CDR3 spans 14 residues. The CDR3 bases are TGTGCCAGCAGCTTAATCCCCCCAGCTGCTGAAGCTTTCTTT. This encodes CASSLIPPAAEAFF.

DNA for the CDR3: TGTGCCTGGGGAGGGACAGGGAGCAATCAGCCCCAGCATTTT. Its protein product is CAWGGTGSNQPQHF. V usage is TRBV2 and J usage is TRBJ1-5; 9 bases line up with TRBD1. The germline gives CDR1 SNHLY, CDR2 FYNNEI. CDR3 length: 14 residues. Unmatched junction bases numbered 6, after V lost 11 bases and J lost 1 base.

Only a few counts were recorded for this clonotype. The rearrangement links TRBV7-9 to TRBJ1-4; no reliable D call. Per germline, CDR1 SEHNR and CDR2 FQNEAQ (reference sequence). This CDR3 is built from 12 residues. Trimming shortened V by 5 bases and J by 8 bases, and 9 bases separated the two germline ends. The chain's CDR3 is CASSVGKEKLFF. As DNA, the CDR3 is TGTGCCAGCAGCGTAGGGAAAGAAAAACTGTTTTTT.

The rearrangement links TRBV29-1 to TRBJ1-1, with D perhaps TRBD1 (6 bases). CDR1 SQVTM and CDR2 ANQGSEA come from the germline V gene. CDR3 size: 15 residues. V lost 1 base and J 7 bases, leaving 19 bases between the germline ends. In nucleotides, the CDR3 is TGCAGCGTTGAAGTGGACAGAGCCCCCGGGGGTGAAGCTTTCTTT. Translating gives CSVEVDRAPGGEAFF.